One and the same sample provided the 2 T cell receptor beta chains below, sequenced in a study of T-cell reconstitution after alpha-beta-depleted transplantation in children (dated by TCRdb to the mid-2010s). Libraries were made using PCR. This sample was sequenced with an Illumina HiSeq 2500. TCR libraries were prepared with molecular barcoding, using unique molecular identifiers to normalize TCRbeta repertoire quantification. TCRdb reanalyzed the raw reads on its own, using fastp at Q25 for trimming and MiXCR for clone calling, and kept in-frame beta chains. Each entry merges the rows of one CDR3 protein and shows their most common DNA and genes. This sample has about 74,000 distinct CDR3 sequences in its table, and around an eighth of those were observed once. In total, the top ten clones hold 25% to 30% of the sample. Read against the paper, the sample's treatment or condition label means: allogeneic hematopoietic cell transplantation with graft depleted of TCRalphabeta T cells and CD19 B cells.

Sequencing used PBMCs, mostly from graft donor cells, obtained 180 days after TCRalphabeta/CD19-depleted stem cell transplant. The receptor set was obtained from a male patient aged 2 to 10 who had a stem cell transplant for acute lymphoblastic leukemia, so the T cells may come from the graft donor.

The gene calls are TRBV20-1 and TRBJ2-1; perhaps TRBD2 as D (7 bases). CDR1 and CDR2 (germline): DFQATT, SNEGSKA (reference sequence). Trimming cost V 6 bases and J 4 bases, with 16 bases left between them. The CDR3 sequence is 14 residues long. Here the CDR3 DNA reads TGCAGTGCCCAAGGGGGGGGTCCTTACAATGAGCAGTTCTTC. This encodes CSAQGGGPYNEQFF.

This clonotype was seen a handful of times. The chain combines TRBV5-1 with TRBJ1-2; D is possibly TRBD1 (5 bases). V was pared by 2 bases and J by 7 bases, with 12 bases between. The CDR3 covers 13 residues. Germline assignment: CDR1 SGHRS and CDR2 YFSETQ. CDR3 sequence reads: CASSLQEERGYTF. The DNA of the CDR3 is TGCGCCAGCAGCTTACAGGAGGAGCGTGGCTACACCTTC.